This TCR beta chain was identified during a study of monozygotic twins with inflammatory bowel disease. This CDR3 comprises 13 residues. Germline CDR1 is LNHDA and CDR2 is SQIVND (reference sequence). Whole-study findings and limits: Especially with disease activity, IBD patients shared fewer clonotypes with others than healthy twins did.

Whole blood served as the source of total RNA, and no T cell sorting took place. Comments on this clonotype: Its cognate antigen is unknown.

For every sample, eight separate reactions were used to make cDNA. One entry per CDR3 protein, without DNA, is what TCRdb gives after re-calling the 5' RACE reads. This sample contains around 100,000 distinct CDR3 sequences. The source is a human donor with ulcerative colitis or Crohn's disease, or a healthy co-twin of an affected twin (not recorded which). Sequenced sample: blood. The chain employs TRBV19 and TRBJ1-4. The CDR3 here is CASSTYLNEKLFF.